The source of this T cell receptor beta chain is a study of blood T cell repertoires in COVID-19. TCRdb keeps only in-frame clones here, not all; method: immunoSEQ multiplex PCR. The profile shows 110,000 or so clones, less than 85% of them singletons. V lost 6 bases and J lost 1, with 15 bases in between. This CDR3 is built from 15 residues. The germline V gene encodes CDR1 MNHNY and CDR2 SVGAGI (reference sequence). This chain links TRBV6-6 with TRBJ1-1; maybe TRBD1 (6 bases). The specimen sequenced was peripheral blood. The source of this sequence is a man aged 45-60 years with acute or convalescent COVID-19. CDR3 residues: CASSFPGTTNTEAFF. CDR3 nucleotides: TGTGCCAGCAGCTTCCCCGGGACAACGAACACTGAAGCTTTCTTT.